This T cell receptor beta chain comes out of a study of control samples from healthy donors and cancer patients. Sequencing used immunoSEQ multiplex PCR; TCRdb keeps in-frame clones, though not all of them. Among about 150,000 clones listed, 89% were seen once. CDR1 and CDR2 from the germline V gene are KGHDR and SFDVKD. The V end lost 6 bases, the J end lost 1 base, and 23 bases lay between the germline ends. This CDR3 region has 18 residues. The sequence came from a man aged 25 to 45 in good health. The sample consisted of blood. The genes are TRBV24-1 and TRBJ1-1, with D tentatively TRBD1 (6 bases). The CDR3 region is CATSHSQGQTKKNTEAFF. CDR3 sequence (DNA): TGTGCCACCAGTCACTCGCAGGGGCAAACGAAAAAGAACACTGAAGCTTTCTTT.